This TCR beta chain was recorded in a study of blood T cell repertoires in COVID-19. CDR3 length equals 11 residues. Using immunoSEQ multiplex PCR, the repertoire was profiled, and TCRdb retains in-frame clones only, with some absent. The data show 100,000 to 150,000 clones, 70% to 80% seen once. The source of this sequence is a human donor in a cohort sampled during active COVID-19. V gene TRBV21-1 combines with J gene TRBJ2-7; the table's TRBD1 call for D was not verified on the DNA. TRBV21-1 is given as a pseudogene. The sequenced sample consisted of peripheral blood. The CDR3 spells CATQGEDEQYF. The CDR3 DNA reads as TGTGCCACTCAGGGGGAGGACGAGCAGTACTTC.